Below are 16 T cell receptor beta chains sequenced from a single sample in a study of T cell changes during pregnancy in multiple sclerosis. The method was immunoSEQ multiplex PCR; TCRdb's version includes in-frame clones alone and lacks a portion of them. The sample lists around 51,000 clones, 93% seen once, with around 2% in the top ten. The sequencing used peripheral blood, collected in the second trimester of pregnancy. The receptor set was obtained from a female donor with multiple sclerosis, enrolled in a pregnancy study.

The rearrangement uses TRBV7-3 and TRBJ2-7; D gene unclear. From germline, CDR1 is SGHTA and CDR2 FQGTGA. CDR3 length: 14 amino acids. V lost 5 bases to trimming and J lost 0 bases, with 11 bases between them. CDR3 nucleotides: TGTGCCAGCAGCCCCACCGCTAACTCCTACGAGCAGTACTTC. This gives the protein CASSPTANSYEQYF.

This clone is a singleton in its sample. CDR3: CASSSDTYEQYF. The CDR3 region has the DNA TGTGCCAGCAGCTCGGACACCTACGAGCAGTACTTC. The chain links TRBV7-2 to TRBJ2-7, with D perhaps TRBD1 (5 bases). Germline lookup yields CDR1 SGHTA and CDR2 FQGNSA. The CDR3 consists of 12 residues. Trimming took 4 bases from V and 2 from J, leaving 6 bases between them. Full variable domain (remainder filled in from reference TRBV7-2 and TRBJ2-7): GAGVSQSPSNKVTEKGKDVELRCDPISGHTALYWYRQSLGQGLEFLIYFQGNSAPDKSGLPSDRFSAERTGGSVSTLTIQRTQQEDSAVYLCASSSDTYEQYFGPGTRLTVT.

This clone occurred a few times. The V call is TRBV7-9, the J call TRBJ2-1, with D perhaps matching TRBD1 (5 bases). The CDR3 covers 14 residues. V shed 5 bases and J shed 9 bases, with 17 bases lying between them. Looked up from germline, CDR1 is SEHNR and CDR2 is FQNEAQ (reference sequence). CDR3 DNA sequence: TGTGCCAGCAGCAGTGATTCAGGGTTGAGTGAGCAGTTCTTC. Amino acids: CASSSDSGLSEQFF.

The CDR3 region is CATSRAAGYHEQYF. CDR3 sequence (DNA): TGTGCCACCAGCAGAGCCGCAGGGTACCACGAGCAGTACTTC. The V call is TRBV15, the J call TRBJ2-7, with a weak D call TRBD1 (5 bases). Looked up from germline, CDR1 is LNHNV and CDR2 is YYDKDF (reference sequence). There are 14 residues in the CDR3. V gave up 1 base and J gave up 5 bases, with 12 bases separating them.

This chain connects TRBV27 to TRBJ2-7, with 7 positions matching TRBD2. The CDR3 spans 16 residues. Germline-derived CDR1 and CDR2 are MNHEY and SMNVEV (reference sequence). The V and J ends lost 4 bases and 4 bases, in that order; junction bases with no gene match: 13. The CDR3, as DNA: TGTGCCAGCAGTTCCCCCAACGGGAGGAATCGGTACGAGCAGTACTTC. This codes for CASSSPNGRNRYEQYF.

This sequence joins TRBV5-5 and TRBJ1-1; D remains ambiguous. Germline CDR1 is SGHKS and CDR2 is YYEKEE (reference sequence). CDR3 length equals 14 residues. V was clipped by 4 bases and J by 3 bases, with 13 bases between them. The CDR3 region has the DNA TGTGCCAGCAGCCTAAGTTTACGGGACACTGAAGCTTTCTTT. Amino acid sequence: CASSLSLRDTEAFF.

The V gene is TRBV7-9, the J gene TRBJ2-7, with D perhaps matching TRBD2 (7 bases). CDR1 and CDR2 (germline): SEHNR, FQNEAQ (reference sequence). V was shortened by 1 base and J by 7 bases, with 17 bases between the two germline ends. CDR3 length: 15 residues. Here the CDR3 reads CASSLVGRGVGEQYF. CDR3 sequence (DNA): TGTGCCAGCAGCTTAGTAGGGAGGGGGGTTGGGGAGCAGTACTTC.

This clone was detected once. CDR3 DNA: TGCGCCAGCAGCCAGCTACTAGCGGGAGGACAGTACTTC. This encodes CASSQLLAGGQYF. The rearrangement links TRBV4-3 to TRBJ2-7; 12 bases map to TRBD2. The CDR3 sequence is 13 residues long. The germline CDR1 and CDR2 sequences are LGHNA and YSLEER. V lost 3 bases and J lost 10; bases outside the gene matches: 4.

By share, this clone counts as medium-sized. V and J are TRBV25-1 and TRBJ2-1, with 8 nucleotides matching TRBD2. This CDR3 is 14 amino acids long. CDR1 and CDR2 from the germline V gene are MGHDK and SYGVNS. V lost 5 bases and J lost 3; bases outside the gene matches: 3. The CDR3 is CASSSGGDYNEQFF. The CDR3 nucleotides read TGTGCCAGCAGTTCCGGGGGGGACTACAATGAGCAGTTCTTC.

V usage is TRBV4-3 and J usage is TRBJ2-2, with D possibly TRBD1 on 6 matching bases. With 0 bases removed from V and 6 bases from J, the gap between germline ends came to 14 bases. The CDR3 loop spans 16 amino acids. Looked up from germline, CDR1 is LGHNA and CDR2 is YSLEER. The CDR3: CASSQDPRGGAGELFF. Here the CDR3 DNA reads TGCGCCAGCAGCCAAGATCCGCGAGGGGGTGCCGGGGAGCTGTTTTTT.

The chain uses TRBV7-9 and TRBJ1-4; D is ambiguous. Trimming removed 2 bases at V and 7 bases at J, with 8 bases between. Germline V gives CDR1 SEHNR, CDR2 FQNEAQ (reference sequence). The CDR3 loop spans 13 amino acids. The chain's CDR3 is CASSLSLREKLFF. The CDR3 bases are TGTGCCAGCAGCTTATCCCTTCGTGAAAAACTGTTTTTT. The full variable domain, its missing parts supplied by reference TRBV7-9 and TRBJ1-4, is DTGVSQNPRHKITKRGQNVTFRCDPISEHNRLYWYRQTLGQGPEFLTYFQNEAQLEKSRLLSDRFSAERPKGSFSTLEIQRTEQGDSAMYLCASSLSLREKLFFGSGTQLSVL.

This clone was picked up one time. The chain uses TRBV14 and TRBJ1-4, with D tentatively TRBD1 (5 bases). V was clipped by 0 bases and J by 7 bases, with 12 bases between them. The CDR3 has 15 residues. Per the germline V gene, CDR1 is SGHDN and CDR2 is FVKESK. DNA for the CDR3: TGTGCCAGCAGCCAAGACTGGCAGGGCGGTGAAAAACTGTTTTTT. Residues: CASSQDWQGGEKLFF. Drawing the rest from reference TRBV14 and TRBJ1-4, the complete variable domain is EAGVTQFPSHSVIEKGQTVTLRCDPISGHDNLYWYRRVMGKEIKFLLHFVKESKQDESGMPNNRFLAERTGGTYSTLKVQPAELEDSGVYFCASSQDWQGGEKLFFGSGTQLSVL.

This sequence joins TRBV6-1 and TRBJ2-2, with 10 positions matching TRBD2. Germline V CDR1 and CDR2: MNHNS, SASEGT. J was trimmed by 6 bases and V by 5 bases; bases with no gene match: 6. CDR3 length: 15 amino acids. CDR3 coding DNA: TGTGCCAGCAGTCTGGCTAGCGGGAGTGCCGGGGAGCTGTTTTTT. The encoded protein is CASSLASGSAGELFF.

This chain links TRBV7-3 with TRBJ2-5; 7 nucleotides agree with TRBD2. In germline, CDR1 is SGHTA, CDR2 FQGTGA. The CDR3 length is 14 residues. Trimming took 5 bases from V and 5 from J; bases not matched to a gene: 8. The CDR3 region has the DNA TGTGCCAGCAGCCCTTTGGGGGAGGGGGAGACCCAGTACTTC. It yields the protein CASSPLGEGETQYF.

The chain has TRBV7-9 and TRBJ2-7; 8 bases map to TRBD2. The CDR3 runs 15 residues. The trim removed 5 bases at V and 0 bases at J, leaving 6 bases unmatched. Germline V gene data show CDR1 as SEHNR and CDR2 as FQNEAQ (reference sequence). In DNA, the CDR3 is TGTGCCAGCAGCCCCAGCGGGAGAAGCTCCTACGAGCAGTACTTC. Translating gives CASSPSGRSSYEQYF.

The chain's CDR3 is CAWSVSTGAYEQYF. CDR3 nucleotide sequence: TGTGCCTGGAGTGTATCGACAGGGGCCTACGAGCAGTACTTC. This rearrangement joins TRBV30 to TRBJ2-7, with 8 positions matching TRBD1. Unmatched junction bases numbered 3, after V lost 0 bases and J lost 2 bases. The CDR3 loop spans 14 amino acids. Per germline, CDR1 GTSNPN and CDR2 SVGIG (reference sequence).